The clone carrying this T cell receptor beta chain was detected ten times or more. No cell fractionation was done, so the repertoire covers all unsorted peripheral blood T cells. Reverse transcription used 450 to 500 ng RNA and constant-region primers for alpha and beta. Alpha and beta chain libraries were made separately by chain-specific third strand synthesis with multiplexing indices. From the 5' RACE reads, TCRdb called clonotypes with MiXCR, one entry per CDR3 protein. The sample consists of 15,000 to 20,000 distinct CDR3 sequences, around 8.2% of them appearing once. This entry comes from a study of HIV-infected patients and healthy controls. CDR3 length equals 17 residues. V was clipped by 2 bases and J by 7 bases, with 24 bases between them. The germline CDR1 and CDR2 sequences are KGHSH and LQKENI.

The sample taken for sequencing was blood. The chain employs TRBV18 and TRBJ2-7; D not certain. This TCR was recovered from an adult in good health. DNA for the CDR3: TGTGCCAGCTCACCAGAGCCCCCCAGCTCAGGTCTGGGGGAGCAGTACTTC. Protein: CASSPEPPSSGLGEQYF.